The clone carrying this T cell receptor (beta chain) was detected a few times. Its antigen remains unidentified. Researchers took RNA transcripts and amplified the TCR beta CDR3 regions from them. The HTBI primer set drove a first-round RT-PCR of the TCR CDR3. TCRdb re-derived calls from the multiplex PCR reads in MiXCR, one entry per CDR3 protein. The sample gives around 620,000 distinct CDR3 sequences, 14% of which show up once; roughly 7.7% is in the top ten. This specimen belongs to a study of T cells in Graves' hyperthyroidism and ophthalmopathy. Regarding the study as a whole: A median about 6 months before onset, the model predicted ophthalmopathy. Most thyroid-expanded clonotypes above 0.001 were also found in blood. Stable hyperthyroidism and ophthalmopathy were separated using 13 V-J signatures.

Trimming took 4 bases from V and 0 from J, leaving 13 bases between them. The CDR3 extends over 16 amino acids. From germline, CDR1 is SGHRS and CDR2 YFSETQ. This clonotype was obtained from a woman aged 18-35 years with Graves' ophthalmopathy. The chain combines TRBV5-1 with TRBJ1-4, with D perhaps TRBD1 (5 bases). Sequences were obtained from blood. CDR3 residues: CASSTGRGSTNEKLFF. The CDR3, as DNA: TGCGCCAGCAGCACGGGACGGGGCTCAACTAATGAAAAACTGTTTTTT. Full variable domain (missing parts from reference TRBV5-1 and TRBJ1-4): KAGVTQTPRYLIKTRGQQVTLSCSPISGHRSVSWYQQTPGQGLQFLFEYFSETQRNKGNFPGRFSGRQFSNSRSEMNVSTLELGDSALYLCASSTGRGSTNEKLFFGSGTQLSVL.